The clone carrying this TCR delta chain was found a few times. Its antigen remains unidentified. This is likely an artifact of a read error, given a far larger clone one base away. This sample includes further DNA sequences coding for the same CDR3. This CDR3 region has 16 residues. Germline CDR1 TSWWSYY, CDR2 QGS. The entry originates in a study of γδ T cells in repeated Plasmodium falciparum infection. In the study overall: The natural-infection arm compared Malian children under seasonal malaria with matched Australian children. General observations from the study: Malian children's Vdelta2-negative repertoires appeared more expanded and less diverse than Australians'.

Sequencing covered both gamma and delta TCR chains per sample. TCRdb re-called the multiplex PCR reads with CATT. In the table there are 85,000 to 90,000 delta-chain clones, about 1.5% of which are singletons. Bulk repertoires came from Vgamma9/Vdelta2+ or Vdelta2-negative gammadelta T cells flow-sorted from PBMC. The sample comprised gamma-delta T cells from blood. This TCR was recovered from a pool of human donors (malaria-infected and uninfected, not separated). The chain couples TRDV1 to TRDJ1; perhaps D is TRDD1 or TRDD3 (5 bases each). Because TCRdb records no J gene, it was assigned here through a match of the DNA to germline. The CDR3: CALGEEEISLTDKLIF. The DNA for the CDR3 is TGTGCCCTTGGGGAAGAAGAAATCTCTCTTACCGATAAACTCATCTTT.